The next 5 T cell receptor beta chains were all read from a single sample in a study of graft-versus-host responses after intestinal transplantation. Assay: immunoSEQ multiplex PCR; the TCRdb copy retains only in-frame clones and omits some. The sample yields around 8,400 clones, 74% seen once. Intraepithelial and lamina propria lymphocytes were isolated from graft specimens. The starting material was ileum tissue, obtained about 490 days after intestinal transplant. The receptors shown here come from a human patient who received an intestinal transplant, so some T cells may come from the graft donor.

CDR3: CASSSGSGSYYNEQFF. For the CDR3, the DNA is TGCGCCAGCAGCTCGGGTAGCGGGAGCTACTACAATGAGCAGTTCTTC. The chain is built from TRBV5-1 and TRBJ2-1, with 9 bases fitting TRBD2. V dropped 3 bases and J dropped 3; count of bases not matched to a gene: 7. The CDR3 is made up of 16 amino acids. Germline V CDR1 and CDR2: SGHRS, YFSETQ. Based on the CDR3 plus reference TRBV5-1 and TRBJ2-1, the full variable domain is KAGVTQTPRYLIKTRGQQVTLSCSPISGHRSVSWYQQTPGQGLQFLFEYFSETQRNKGNFPGRFSGRQFSNSRSEMNVSTLELGDSALYLCASSSGSGSYYNEQFFGPGTRLTVL.

The chain combines TRBV5-1 with TRBJ1-6; D not resolved. Trimming left V 0 bases short and J 8 bases short, with 6 bases between. The CDR3 is 13 residues long. Germline CDR1 is SGHRS and CDR2 is YFSETQ. The CDR3: CASSLASHSPLHF. The CDR3 DNA reads TGCGCCAGCAGCTTGGCGTCTCATTCACCCCTCCACTTT. Full variable domain (missing parts from reference TRBV5-1 and TRBJ1-6): KAGVTQTPRYLIKTRGQQVTLSCSPISGHRSVSWYQQTPGQGLQFLFEYFSETQRNKGNFPGRFSGRQFSNSRSEMNVSTLELGDSALYLCASSLASHSPLHFGNGTRLTVT.

This clone was counted once. V usage is TRBV10-3 and J usage is TRBJ1-3; TRBD1 matches 8 bases. V lost 4 bases and J lost 2; bases outside the gene matches: 4. The germline gives CDR1 ENHRY, CDR2 SYGVKD. The CDR3 length is 15 residues. DNA of the CDR3: TGTGCCATCAGTGCGGACAGGGAGCCTGGAAACACCATATATTTT. It specifies CAISADREPGNTIYF.

The chain joins TRBV5-6 to TRBJ2-3; TRBD1 matches at 9 bases. The V gene's germline CDR1 is SGHDT and CDR2 YYEEEE. Unmatched junction bases numbered 3, after V lost 4 bases and J lost 0 bases. CDR3 length: 15 amino acids. The DNA for the CDR3 is TGTGCCAGCAGCCCCGGGACAGGGAGCACAGATACGCAGTATTTT. Its translation is CASSPGTGSTDTQYF.

The chain recombines TRBV5-4 with TRBJ1-2, with unresolved D. Germline V gene lookup returns CDR1 SGHNT and CDR2 YYREEE (reference sequence). This CDR3 spans 15 amino acids. Trimming cost V 3 bases and J 5 bases, with 17 bases left between them. The CDR3 sequence is CASSSTNTPSYGYTF. CDR3 in DNA: TGTGCCAGCAGCTCTACCAACACCCCCTCATATGGCTACACCTTC.